This T cell receptor beta chain was identified during a study of T cell repertoires in cytomegalovirus infection. Study in general: Recently identified HLA-C-restricted CMV epitopes were among the peptides used. Matching HLA type, along with CMV infection, was indicated by public TCR beta signatures.

V lost 8 bases, J lost 4 bases, and 0 bases stayed unmatched. Germline CDR1 reads LNHDA; CDR2 reads SQIVND (reference sequence). The CDR3 totals 12 residues. Concerning this clonotype itself: Its antigen remains unidentified.

Study conclusions and caveats: Dominant in the ex vivo response were TCR beta clonotypes restricted by HLA-C and specific for CMV. Summed frequency of public TCR beta families distinguished CMV carriers with the relevant HLA.

TCRdb re-called the reads with MiXCR, one entry per CDR3 protein. This sample has about 890,000 distinct CDR3 sequences, with 30% to 40% found just once. The specimen comprised cultured CD8+ T cells from PBMCs, sampled from culture after CMV antigen stimulation. This sequence originates from a human donor in good health (CMV status not recorded). Some clones in this sample may be carry-over from other donors' samples. The chain is built from TRBV19 and TRBJ1-2; TRBD1 aligns across 11 bases. The CDR3 nucleotides read TGTGCCAGTGGGACAGGGGGCTATGGCTACACCTTC. Its translation: CASGTGGYGYTF.